The rows below give T cell receptor beta chains drawn from one sample of a study of blood T cell repertoires in COVID-19. The table came from immunoSEQ multiplex PCR; TCRdb's copy has only in-frame clones and leaves some out. The top ten clones hold about 3% of a sample with about 370,000 clones, more than 80% of them seen once. Input material: peripheral blood. Receptors originate from a woman in her 30s with COVID-19, enrolled during active disease. Both conserved end residues are part of each CDR3. D genes are given only for firm matches. A row's size may be missing; if present it is once, few, many or a size class.

clone size: -; D gene: -; V gene: TRBV5-1; J gene: TRBJ1-6; CDR3 protein: CASSSQPIRGSGSYNSPLHF; CDR3 DNA: TGCGCCAGCAGCTCACAGCCTATCAGGGGAAGTGGCTCCTATAATTCACCCCTCCACTTT
clone size: -; D gene: -; V gene: TRBV18; J gene: TRBJ1-1; CDR3 protein: CASSPLTLNTEAFF; CDR3 DNA: TGTGCCAGCTCACCACTTACATTGAACACTGAAGCTTTCTTT
clone size: -; D gene: TRBD2; V gene: TRBV15; J gene: TRBJ2-1; CDR3 protein: CATSREAGYSYNEQFF; CDR3 DNA: TGTGCCACCAGCAGAGAAGCGGGGTACTCCTACAATGAGCAGTTCTTC
clone size: -; D gene: -; V gene: TRBV6-1; J gene: TRBJ1-1; CDR3 protein: CASSSGRGNTEAFF; CDR3 DNA: TGTGCCAGCAGTTCTGGACGGGGGAACACTGAAGCTTTCTTT
clone size: -; D gene: -; V gene: TRBV11-2; J gene: TRBJ1-4; CDR3 protein: CASSLAGVREKLFF; CDR3 DNA: TGTGCCAGCAGCTTAGCAGGGGTTAGGGAAAAACTGTTTTTT
clone size: -; D gene: TRBD1; V gene: TRBV19; J gene: TRBJ1-1; CDR3 protein: CATVQGAGEAFF; CDR3 DNA: TGTGCCACGGTTCAGGGGGCCGGAGAAGCTTTCTTT
clone size: -; D gene: -; V gene: TRBV19; J gene: TRBJ2-3; CDR3 protein: CASSFRLTDTQYF; CDR3 DNA: TGTGCCAGTAGTTTCAGACTGACAGATACGCAGTATTTT
clone size: -; D gene: -; V gene: TRBV21-1; J gene: TRBJ2-1; CDR3 protein: CASSKGLAGGGPSSYNEQFF; CDR3 DNA: TGTGCCAGCAGCAAGGGACTAGCGGGAGGTGGGCCTAGCTCCTACAATGAGCAGTTCTTC
clone size: -; D gene: -; V gene: TRBV4-1; J gene: TRBJ2-1; CDR3 protein: CASRSTQYNEQFF; CDR3 DNA: TGCGCCAGCCGTTCAACACAATACAATGAGCAGTTCTTC
clone size: -; D gene: -; V gene: TRBV6-5; J gene: TRBJ1-1; CDR3 protein: CASSLGMNTEAFF; CDR3 DNA: TGTGCCAGCAGCTTGGGCATGAACACTGAAGCTTTCTTT
clone size: -; D gene: TRBD1; V gene: TRBV28; J gene: TRBJ2-5; CDR3 protein: CASSLPLAGGMETQYF; CDR3 DNA: TGTGCCAGCAGTCTCCCCCTGGCAGGGGGCATGGAGACCCAGTACTTC
clone size: -; D gene: -; V gene: TRBV7-2; J gene: TRBJ2-2; CDR3 protein: CASSLGGRQVRGGELFF; CDR3 DNA: TGTGCCAGCAGCTTAGGGGGAAGACAGGTCCGGGGCGGGGAGCTGTTTTTT
clone size: -; D gene: TRBD2; V gene: TRBV7-9; J gene: TRBJ2-1; CDR3 protein: CASSPVTSGRNEQFF; CDR3 DNA: TGTGCCAGCAGCCCCGTGACTAGCGGGAGAAATGAGCAGTTCTTC
clone size: -; D gene: TRBD2; V gene: TRBV7-2; J gene: TRBJ2-7; CDR3 protein: CASSASGGFYEQYF; CDR3 DNA: TGTGCCAGCAGCGCGAGCGGGGGTTTCTACGAGCAGTACTTC
clone size: -; D gene: -; V gene: TRBV19; J gene: TRBJ2-2; CDR3 protein: CASSRTPGAWNTGELFF; CDR3 DNA: TGTGCCAGTAGTAGGACCCCAGGGGCGTGGAACACCGGGGAGCTGTTTTTT
clone size: -; D gene: -; V gene: TRBV7-9; J gene: TRBJ1-2; CDR3 protein: CASSLSEGDLKNYGYTF; CDR3 DNA: TGTGCCAGCAGCTTAAGTGAGGGGGACCTAAAGAACTATGGCTACACCTTC
clone size: -; D gene: TRBD1; V gene: TRBV3-1/TRBV3-2; J gene: TRBJ2-2; CDR3 protein: CASSRGQGRTGELFF; CDR3 DNA: TGTGCCAGCAGCCGGGGACAGGGTCGGACCGGGGAGCTGTTTTTT
clone size: few; D gene: -; V gene: TRBV14; J gene: TRBJ2-5; CDR3 protein: CASSLTLTGGETQYF; CDR3 DNA: TGTGCCAGCAGCCTGACCCTTACGGGTGGGGAGACCCAGTACTTC
clone size: -; D gene: -; V gene: TRBV10-1; J gene: TRBJ2-5; CDR3 protein: CASSEGGPKETQYF; CDR3 DNA: TGCGCCAGCAGTGAAGGGGGACCCAAGGAGACCCAGTACTTC
clone size: -; D gene: -; V gene: TRBV4-3; J gene: TRBJ2-3; CDR3 protein: CASSQVEGGTDTQYF; CDR3 DNA: TGCGCCAGCAGCCAAGTCGAGGGAGGCACAGATACGCAGTATTTT
clone size: -; D gene: TRBD2; V gene: TRBV19; J gene: TRBJ2-2; CDR3 protein: CASSLQAGRYTGELFF; CDR3 DNA: TGTGCCAGTAGTTTGCAAGCGGGGCGATACACCGGGGAGCTGTTTTTT
clone size: -; D gene: -; V gene: TRBV28; J gene: TRBJ1-5; CDR3 protein: CASSSPDTYSNQPQHF; CDR3 DNA: TGTGCCAGCAGTTCCCCGGACACATATAGCAATCAGCCCCAGCATTTT
clone size: -; D gene: TRBD2; V gene: TRBV28; J gene: TRBJ2-1; CDR3 protein: CATLLLAGYNEQFF; CDR3 DNA: TGTGCCACACTTTTACTAGCGGGGTACAATGAGCAGTTCTTC
clone size: once; D gene: -; V gene: TRBV9; J gene: TRBJ2-1; CDR3 protein: CASSPEGTVQFF; CDR3 DNA: TGTGCCAGCAGCCCAGAGGGAACAGTACAGTTCTTC
clone size: -; D gene: TRBD1; V gene: TRBV20-1; J gene: TRBJ1-2; CDR3 protein: CSSRRTGPPIF; CDR3 DNA: TGCAGTTCCAGACGGACAGGGCCCCCTATCTTC
clone size: -; D gene: -; V gene: TRBV5-6; J gene: TRBJ1-1; CDR3 protein: CASSLFGRERTEAFF; CDR3 DNA: TGTGCCAGCAGCTTGTTCGGACGGGAAAGGACTGAAGCTTTCTTT
clone size: -; D gene: TRBD1; V gene: TRBV6-2/TRBV6-3; J gene: TRBJ1-6; CDR3 protein: CASSYSMDRDSLYNSPLHF; CDR3 DNA: TGTGCCAGCAGTTACTCGATGGACCGGGACAGCCTCTATAATTCACCCCTCCACTTT
clone size: -; D gene: -; V gene: TRBV6-5; J gene: TRBJ2-1; CDR3 protein: CASSSPSAPSYNEQFF; CDR3 DNA: TGTGCCAGCAGTTCCCCTAGCGCGCCCTCCTACAATGAGCAGTTCTTC
clone size: -; D gene: -; V gene: TRBV29-1; J gene: TRBJ1-2; CDR3 protein: CSVEGQRNYGYTF; CDR3 DNA: TGCAGCGTTGAAGGACAGAGAAACTATGGCTACACCTTC
clone size: -; D gene: TRBD1; V gene: TRBV5-4; J gene: TRBJ2-3; CDR3 protein: CASSYGQGAADTQYF; CDR3 DNA: TGTGCCAGCAGCTATGGACAGGGGGCGGCAGATACGCAGTATTTT
clone size: -; D gene: TRBD1; V gene: TRBV27; J gene: TRBJ2-3; CDR3 protein: CASGLRDRDTDTQYF; CDR3 DNA: TGTGCCAGCGGTCTCCGGGACAGGGACACAGATACGCAGTATTTT
clone size: -; D gene: TRBD1; V gene: TRBV11-3; J gene: TRBJ1-1; CDR3 protein: CASSTNRGSTEAFF; CDR3 DNA: TGTGCCAGCAGCACGAACAGGGGAAGCACTGAAGCTTTCTTT
clone size: -; D gene: TRBD1; V gene: TRBV7-8; J gene: TRBJ1-5; CDR3 protein: CASSLYRGFSGGNQPQHF; CDR3 DNA: TGTGCCAGCAGCTTATACAGGGGGTTTAGTGGAGGCAATCAGCCCCAGCATTTT
clone size: -; D gene: -; V gene: TRBV5-4; J gene: TRBJ1-1; CDR3 protein: CASSLRPDTEAFF; CDR3 DNA: TGTGCCAGCAGCTTGCGCCCAGACACTGAAGCTTTCTTT
clone size: -; D gene: TRBD1; V gene: TRBV19; J gene: TRBJ2-1; CDR3 protein: CASTWGQTSYNEQFF; CDR3 DNA: TGTGCCAGTACCTGGGGACAGACCTCCTACAATGAGCAGTTCTTC
clone size: -; D gene: -; V gene: TRBV4-1; J gene: TRBJ2-7; CDR3 protein: CASSQGGANSRREQYF; CDR3 DNA: TGCGCCAGCAGCCAAGGGGGCGCCAACTCACGCCGGGAGCAGTACTTC
clone size: -; D gene: -; V gene: TRBV2; J gene: TRBJ1-1; CDR3 protein: CASSEERNTEAFF; CDR3 DNA: TGTGCCAGCAGTGAAGAGAGGAACACTGAAGCTTTCTTT
clone size: -; D gene: TRBD1; V gene: TRBV29-1; J gene: TRBJ2-3; CDR3 protein: CSVRTGVVTDTQYF; CDR3 DNA: TGCAGCGTTAGGACAGGGGTCGTCACAGATACGCAGTATTTT
clone size: -; D gene: -; V gene: TRBV11-3; J gene: TRBJ2-2; CDR3 protein: CASSLDRGELFF; CDR3 DNA: TGTGCCAGCAGCTTAGATCGCGGGGAGCTGTTTTTT
clone size: -; D gene: -; V gene: TRBV19; J gene: TRBJ1-1; CDR3 protein: CASSIPPGGAGVNTEAFF; CDR3 DNA: TGTGCCAGTAGTATACCCCCCGGGGGCGCGGGAGTGAACACTGAAGCTTTCTTT